A selection of T cell receptor beta chains follows, all from one sample in a study of OX40 agonist ivuxolimab in advanced cancers. Clones were sequenced by immunoSEQ multiplex PCR, and TCRdb holds only the in-frame ones, with some missing. The table includes about 96,000 clones, approximately 80% detected once. The sample here was CD4+ or CD8+ T cells sorted from blood, taken in a trial of the OX40 agonist ivuxolimab. The source of these receptors is an adult with an advanced solid tumor such as melanoma, head and neck, liver or kidney cancer. The CDR3 runs from the conserved cysteine through the conserved F or W. D genes are given only for firm matches. Expanded clones are given a class, and other clones once, few, many or no size at all.

v_gene	abundance	j_gene	d_gene	CDR3aa	CDR3nt
TRBV10-2	NA	TRBJ2-7	NA	CASSETRTEQYF	TGCGCCAGCAGTGAGACTCGGACCGAGCAGTACTTC
TRBV4-2	NA	TRBJ2-1	NA	CASSQDLVSYNEQFF	TGTGCCAGCAGCCAAGATCTAGTAAGCTACAATGAGCAGTTCTTC
TRBV4-3	NA	TRBJ1-1	NA	CASSQVTRGSEAFF	TGCGCCAGCAGCCAAGTTACGAGGGGTTCTGAAGCTTTCTTT
TRBV11-2	few	TRBJ2-7	TRBD2	CASTLLAESYEQYF	TGTGCCAGCACTCTTCTAGCGGAGTCCTACGAGCAGTACTTC
TRBV5-1	NA	TRBJ2-3	TRBD1	CASSFPGQGDTQYF	TGCGCCAGCAGCTTCCCAGGACAGGGCGATACGCAGTATTTT
TRBV9	NA	TRBJ2-1	TRBD2	CASSVIAGGHGNEQFF	TGTGCCAGCAGCGTTATCGCGGGAGGGCACGGCAATGAGCAGTTCTTC
TRBV27	NA	TRBJ1-5	NA	CASTGRGGGWGNQPQHF	TGTGCCAGCACCGGACGAGGGGGGGGTTGGGGCAATCAGCCCCAGCATTTT
TRBV7-6	NA	TRBJ2-2	NA	CASSPWQGHTGELFF	TGTGCCAGCAGCCCATGGCAGGGGCACACCGGGGAGCTGTTTTTT
TRBV6-5	NA	TRBJ2-1	TRBD2	CASSSVAGGPNEQFF	TGTGCCAGCAGTTCTGTAGCGGGAGGGCCCAATGAGCAGTTCTTC
TRBV7-2	NA	TRBJ1-1	NA	CASSMGPNTEAFF	TGTGCCAGCAGCATGGGACCGAACACTGAAGCTTTCTTT
TRBV10-1	NA	TRBJ2-7	NA	CASSDTSFSVHEQYF	TGCGCCAGCAGTGATACTAGTTTTTCAGTCCACGAGCAGTACTTC